This T cell receptor (beta chain) was identified during a study of cytomegalovirus exposure and HLA in healthy donors. Study overall: HLA-typed donors were the source of approximately 80 million unique TCRs, which an early data release held. Study-level findings and limits: Within an earlier analysis, most TCR beta V segments proved productive either about 87% or about 30% of the time. Cytomegalovirus-associated status was assigned to about 160 TCR beta chains.

Trimming removed 3 bases from V and 5 bases from J, with 14 bases in between. Germline V CDR1 and CDR2: SGHDT, YYEEEE. This CDR3 has 14 residues. The PCR made use of 60 Vbeta and 13 Jbeta primers. The protocol was immunoSEQ multiplex PCR, while the TCRdb copy is restricted to in-frame clones and leaves out a portion. The data contain roughly 93,000 clones, roughly four fifths of them singletons. This clone was detected only once. Its antigen remains unknown. J is TRBJ1-2 and V is TRBV5-6; D perhaps matches TRBD1 (5 bases). Sequencing was done on a sample of PBMCs. The receptor comes from a man between 25 and 39 years old in good health and CMV-seronegative. In DNA form, the CDR3 reads TGTGCCAGCAGCTCGGGACTGAACGATTATGGCTACACCTTC. Its protein product is CASSSGLNDYGYTF.